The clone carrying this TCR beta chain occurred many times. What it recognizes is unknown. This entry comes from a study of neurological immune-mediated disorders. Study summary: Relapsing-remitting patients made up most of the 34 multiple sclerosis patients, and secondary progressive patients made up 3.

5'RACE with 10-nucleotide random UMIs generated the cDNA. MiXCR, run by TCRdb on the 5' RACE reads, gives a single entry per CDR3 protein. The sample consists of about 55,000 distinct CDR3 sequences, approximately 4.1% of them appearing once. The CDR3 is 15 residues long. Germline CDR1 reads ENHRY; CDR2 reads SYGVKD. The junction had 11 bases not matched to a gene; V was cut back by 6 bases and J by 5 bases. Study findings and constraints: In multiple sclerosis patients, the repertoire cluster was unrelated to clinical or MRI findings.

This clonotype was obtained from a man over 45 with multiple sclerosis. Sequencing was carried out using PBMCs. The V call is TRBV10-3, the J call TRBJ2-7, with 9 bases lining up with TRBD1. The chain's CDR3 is CAIRGTGTSMDEQYF. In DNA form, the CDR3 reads TGTGCCATCAGAGGGACAGGGACGTCGATGGACGAGCAGTACTTC.